The rows below give T cell receptor beta chains drawn from one sample of a study of CD8+ T cells in alopecia areata. TCRdb's table, derived via immunoSEQ multiplex PCR, lists solely in-frame clones and lacks some. Among around 200,000 clones listed, 64% were seen once. This specimen was CD4+ T cells sorted from blood, taken at week 4, from a patient treated with tofacitinib. These receptors came from a human donor with alopecia areata. The CDR3 runs from the conserved cysteine through the conserved F or W. Fields, in order: CDR3 length, J gene, V gene, CDR3 protein.

CDR3 length: 15; J gene: TRBJ1-2; V gene: TRBV7-2; CDR3 protein: CASSPQLVANYGYTF
CDR3 length: 14; J gene: TRBJ1-1; V gene: TRBV4-3; CDR3 protein: CASSLDSRHTEAFF
CDR3 length: 13; J gene: TRBJ2-3; V gene: TRBV6-5; CDR3 protein: CASSPRTPDTQYF
CDR3 length: 14; J gene: TRBJ1-5; V gene: TRBV11-2; CDR3 protein: CASSLGFSNQPQHF
CDR3 length: 16; J gene: TRBJ2-7; V gene: TRBV5-1; CDR3 protein: CASSSVGGGSYYEQYF
CDR3 length: 13; J gene: TRBJ1-4; V gene: TRBV30; CDR3 protein: CAFTGSANEKLFF
CDR3 length: 14; J gene: TRBJ2-1; V gene: TRBV2; CDR3 protein: CASTPDFAGSEQFF
CDR3 length: 11; J gene: TRBJ1-2; V gene: TRBV30; CDR3 protein: CAWSVVGGYTF
CDR3 length: 16; J gene: TRBJ2-1; V gene: TRBV9; CDR3 protein: CASSVFPQTNGNEQFF
CDR3 length: 14; J gene: TRBJ2-4; V gene: TRBV2; CDR3 protein: CASSERAFGNIQYF
CDR3 length: 16; J gene: TRBJ1-2; V gene: TRBV4-3; CDR3 protein: CASSQGTGKDNYGYTF
CDR3 length: 12; J gene: TRBJ2-1; V gene: TRBV4-2; CDR3 protein: CASSPRYNEQFF
CDR3 length: 13; J gene: TRBJ1-5; V gene: TRBV5-1; CDR3 protein: CASSVNSNQPQHF
CDR3 length: 16; J gene: TRBJ2-5; V gene: TRBV28; CDR3 protein: CASSLYGQGRRETQYF
CDR3 length: 16; J gene: TRBJ2-5; V gene: TRBV7-3; CDR3 protein: CASSSGLTSGVETQYF
CDR3 length: 15; J gene: TRBJ2-7; V gene: TRBV29-1; CDR3 protein: CSASEPGQGQDEQYF
CDR3 length: 14; J gene: TRBJ2-3; V gene: TRBV29-1; CDR3 protein: CSVVSRGDKGTQYF
CDR3 length: 15; J gene: TRBJ2-3; V gene: TRBV2; CDR3 protein: CASSETGGSTDTQYF
CDR3 length: 13; J gene: TRBJ2-1; V gene: TRBV29-1; CDR3 protein: CSAGEDSYNEQFF
CDR3 length: 13; J gene: TRBJ1-4; V gene: TRBV6-6; CDR3 protein: CASDSRTNEKLFF
CDR3 length: 15; J gene: TRBJ2-1; V gene: TRBV11-2; CDR3 protein: CASSLRDPRTNEQFF
CDR3 length: 11; J gene: TRBJ1-5; V gene: TRBV5-1; CDR3 protein: CASSCVQPQHF
CDR3 length: 16; J gene: TRBJ2-1; V gene: TRBV11-3; CDR3 protein: CASSLFGESSYNEQFF
CDR3 length: 15; J gene: TRBJ2-1; V gene: TRBV7-2; CDR3 protein: CASSLGAVGSNEQFF
CDR3 length: 14; J gene: TRBJ1-1; V gene: TRBV19; CDR3 protein: CASSIRDRGVEAFF
CDR3 length: 13; J gene: TRBJ2-3; V gene: TRBV29-1; CDR3 protein: CSVAGRSSDTQYF
CDR3 length: 17; J gene: TRBJ2-7; V gene: TRBV5-1; CDR3 protein: CASSLGVAPRVTYEQYF
CDR3 length: 11; J gene: TRBJ1-2; V gene: TRBV30; CDR3 protein: CAWSGTYGYTF
CDR3 length: 12; J gene: TRBJ2-5; V gene: TRBV29-1; CDR3 protein: CSVEQGSQTQYF
CDR3 length: 15; J gene: TRBJ1-5; V gene: TRBV29-1; CDR3 protein: CSARMGGAGNQPQHF
CDR3 length: 15; J gene: TRBJ2-7; V gene: TRBV5-1; CDR3 protein: CASSSGQGIGHEQYF
CDR3 length: 13; J gene: TRBJ1-2; V gene: TRBV2; CDR3 protein: CASSDIGNYGYTF
CDR3 length: 16; J gene: TRBJ2-3; V gene: TRBV11-2; CDR3 protein: CASSPRGQRLADTQYF
CDR3 length: 13; J gene: TRBJ2-7; V gene: TRBV18; CDR3 protein: CASSKRDRDEQYF
CDR3 length: 14; J gene: TRBJ2-3; V gene: TRBV30; CDR3 protein: CAWSALGQAGTQYF
CDR3 length: 15; J gene: TRBJ1-1; V gene: TRBV10-3; CDR3 protein: CAITPGGAGNTEAFF
CDR3 length: 13; J gene: TRBJ1-1; V gene: TRBV2; CDR3 protein: CASSVQGSAEAFF
CDR3 length: 15; J gene: TRBJ2-5; V gene: TRBV29-1; CDR3 protein: CSVVLAGGSQETQYF
CDR3 length: 16; J gene: TRBJ1-5; V gene: TRBV10-3; CDR3 protein: CAISESGTGEDQPQHF
CDR3 length: 13; J gene: TRBJ2-1; V gene: TRBV30; CDR3 protein: CAWSKPMGGEQFF
CDR3 length: 16; J gene: TRBJ2-3; V gene: TRBV7-2; CDR3 protein: CASSLRQGTRTDTQYF
CDR3 length: 13; J gene: TRBJ1-2; V gene: TRBV11-2; CDR3 protein: CASRGAGDYGYTF
CDR3 length: 18; J gene: TRBJ1-5; V gene: TRBV15; CDR3 protein: CATSRDAISARSNQPQHF
CDR3 length: 15; J gene: TRBJ1-1; V gene: TRBV15; CDR3 protein: CATSRDRAGNTEAFF
CDR3 length: 14; J gene: TRBJ1-1; V gene: TRBV6-6; CDR3 protein: CASSYRDPNTEAFF